This T cell receptor (beta chain) was sequenced in a study of T cells in Graves' hyperthyroidism and ophthalmopathy. Study results and caveats: The model predicted ophthalmopathy a median roughly 6.3 months before onset.

The V gene end was trimmed by 3 bases and the J gene end by 12 bases; junction bases not matched to a gene: 11. CDR1 is ENHRY, CDR2 SYGVKD, per germline. The CDR3 is 14 residues long. At least ten counts were recorded for this clonotype. Its antigen is currently unknown. The source material, RNA transcripts, was used to amplify TCR beta CDR3 regions. An initial round of RT-PCR targeting the TCR CDR3 relied on the HTBI primer set. TCRdb reprocessed the multiplex PCR reads with MiXCR, giving one entry per CDR3 protein. The table shows about 570,000 distinct CDR3 sequences, with roughly 50% occurring only once.

Sequencing was carried out using peripheral blood or thyroid tissue (not recorded which). The chain employs TRBV10-3 and TRBJ2-7, with 10 bases aligning to TRBD2. The clonotype originates from an adult woman with Graves' disease, either hyperthyroidism or ophthalmopathy (not recorded which). The CDR3 region is CAISDPSGRARAYF. For the CDR3, the DNA is TGTGCCATCAGTGATCCGAGCGGGAGGGCTCGGGCGTACTTC.